These 26 T cell receptor beta chains were sequenced from one sample in a study of blood T cell repertoires in COVID-19. The assay was immunoSEQ multiplex PCR, and TCRdb's table has in-frame clones only and misses some. The sample includes some 70,000 clones, roughly 79% of them seen just once. Source material: peripheral blood. These receptors were obtained from a woman aged 60 to 75 with acute or convalescent COVID-19.

The chain is built from TRBV18 and TRBJ1-1, with 9 bases fitting TRBD1. There are 14 residues in the CDR3. Germline trimming cut 8 bases from V and 1 base from J; bases unmatched to any gene: 5. Per the germline V gene, CDR1 is KGHSH and CDR2 is LQKENI. CDR3 sequence: CASTMGQGNTEAFF. The CDR3 nucleotides are TGTGCCAGCACGATGGGACAGGGGAACACTGAAGCTTTCTTT.

The rearrangement uses TRBV2 and TRBJ2-5; 12 nucleotides match TRBD2. Looked up from germline, CDR1 is SNHLY and CDR2 is FYNNEI. The CDR3 has 16 residues. V gave up 6 bases and J gave up 5 bases; unmatched junction bases: 10. CDR3 sequence reads: CASRMTSGGGWETQYF. CDR3 coding DNA: TGTGCCAGCAGGATGACTAGCGGGGGAGGTTGGGAGACCCAGTACTTC.

This clone was seen a few times. This sequence joins TRBV9 and TRBJ2-3; D not resolved. Trimming shortened V by 6 bases and J by 6 bases, and 14 bases separated the two germline ends. CDR1 and CDR2 (germline): SGDLS, YYNGEE. CDR3 length: 13 amino acids. The CDR3 loop reads CASTLGPFDTQYF. Here the CDR3 DNA reads TGTGCCAGCACCTTGGGCCCCTTCGATACGCAGTATTTT.

This clone was picked up a small number of times. The chain recombines TRBV7-9 with TRBJ1-1, with 7 positions matching TRBD1. This CDR3 is 16 amino acids long. The V gene end was trimmed by 5 bases and the J gene end by 3 bases; junction bases not matched to a gene: 12. In germline, CDR1 is SEHNR, CDR2 FQNEAQ (reference sequence). CDR3 bases: TGTGCCAGCAGCAACGCAGGGGGGATTAGATACACTGAAGCTTTCTTT. It encodes CASSNAGGIRYTEAFF.

This chain connects TRBV7-2 to TRBJ2-5; TRBD1 is a possible D gene (5 bases). Trimming removed 2 bases from V and 2 bases from J, with 15 bases in between. This CDR3 is built from 16 residues. Germline V CDR1 and CDR2: SGHTA, FQGNSA. DNA for the CDR3: TGTGCCAGCAGCTTAATGACAGTACGAGTACAAGAGACCCAGTACTTC. Amino acids: CASSLMTVRVQETQYF.

The gene calls are TRBV5-1 and TRBJ1-2; the D is unclear. The CDR3 has 14 residues. The V and J ends lost 2 bases and 0 bases respectively, with 8 bases between them. Germline-derived CDR1 and CDR2 are SGHRS and YFSETQ. The CDR3 bases are TGCGCCAGCAGCTTAAGCGAAACTAACTATGGCTACACCTTC. This gives the protein CASSLSETNYGYTF.

This clone has just one count. This chain's CDR3 is CASSVGTSGGAVSYEQYF. The DNA of the CDR3 is TGTGCCAGCAGCGTCGGGACTAGCGGGGGGGCGGTGTCCTACGAGCAGTACTTC. The rearrangement joins TRBV9 to TRBJ2-7; 16 bases fit TRBD2. Unmatched junction bases numbered 6, after V lost 2 bases and J lost 1 base. Germline V lookup: CDR1 SGDLS, CDR2 YYNGEE. The CDR3 sequence is 18 residues long. The variable domain in full, completed from reference TRBV9 and TRBJ2-7, reads DSGVTQTPKHLITATGQRVTLRCSPRSGDLSVYWYQQSLDQGLQFLIQYYNGEERAKGNILERFSAQQFPDLHSELNLSSLELGDSALYFCASSVGTSGGAVSYEQYFGPGTRLTVT.

The count of this clone is one. J is TRBJ1-2 and V is TRBV12-5; D gene ambiguous. The germline gives CDR1 LGHNT, CDR2 FRNRAP. Trimming took 2 bases from V and 7 from J, leaving 8 bases between them. The CDR3 is 12 residues long. The CDR3 here is CASGLPGGGYTF. In DNA form, the CDR3 reads TGTGCTAGTGGTTTGCCCGGCGGTGGCTACACCTTC. Filled out from reference TRBV12-5 and TRBJ1-2, the complete variable domain reads DARVTQTPRHKVTEMGQEVTMRCQPILGHNTVFWYRQTMMQGLELLAYFRNRAPLDDSGMPKDRFSAEMPDATLATLKIQPSEPRDSAVYFCASGLPGGGYTFGSGTRLTVV.

J is TRBJ2-3 and V is TRBV10-1, with D unresolved. This CDR3 region has 14 residues. Germline assignment: CDR1 WNHNN and CDR2 SYGVQD (reference sequence). The V and J ends lost 0 bases and 5 bases respectively, with 9 bases between them. CDR3 residues: CASSESSSGDTQYF. The CDR3 region has the DNA TGCGCCAGCAGTGAGTCAAGCTCTGGAGATACGCAGTATTTT.

The genes are TRBV19 and TRBJ2-5; no clear D gene. CDR3 size: 12 residues. Trimming pared 4 bases from V and 2 bases from J, leaving 5 bases between. CDR1 and CDR2 from the germline V gene are LNHDA and SQIVND (reference sequence). Here the CDR3 DNA reads TGTGCCAGTAGTAGAGGACAAGAGACCCAGTACTTC. This gives the protein CASSRGQETQYF.

This chain connects TRBV19 to TRBJ1-5; a possible D gene is TRBD1 (5 bases). The CDR3 loop spans 16 amino acids. With 3 bases removed from V and 7 bases from J, the gap between germline ends came to 19 bases. Germline assignment: CDR1 LNHDA and CDR2 SQIVND (reference sequence). The CDR3 DNA reads as TGTGCCAGTAGTATCTCAAGTTGGGGGGTCGGACAGCCCCAGCATTTT. It codes for CASSISSWGVGQPQHF.

This clone has only a few counts. The gene calls are TRBV6-6 and TRBJ2-3; the D gene is possibly TRBD2 (5 bases). This CDR3 has 14 residues. V lost 6 bases and J 6 bases, leaving 16 bases between the germline ends. In germline, CDR1 is MNHNY, CDR2 SVGAGI (reference sequence). The CDR3 reads CASSQTGVWDTQYF. The CDR3 nucleotides are TGTGCCAGCAGCCAAACCGGGGTCTGGGATACGCAGTATTTT.

V is TRBV19 and J is TRBJ1-4; D gene uncertain. CDR1 and CDR2 (germline): LNHDA, SQIVND (reference sequence). With 0 bases removed from V and 6 bases from J, the gap between germline ends came to 14 bases. This CDR3 is built from 16 residues. DNA for the CDR3: TGTGCCAGTAGTATAGACGGGAGGCGTTCTGATGAAAAACTGTTTTTT. It is translated as CASSIDGRRSDEKLFF.

V and J are TRBV9 and TRBJ2-7, with unresolved D. V was shortened by 0 bases and J by 4 bases, with 8 bases between the two germline ends. The CDR3 runs to 13 residues. From germline, CDR1 is SGDLS and CDR2 YYNGEE. Here the CDR3 reads CASSVAASYEQYF. The CDR3, as DNA: TGTGCCAGCAGCGTAGCTGCGAGTTACGAGCAGTACTTC.

The chain recombines TRBV5-4 with TRBJ2-1, with a tentative D call TRBD2 (5 bases). The CDR3 covers 16 residues. Trimming pared 2 bases from V and 2 bases from J, leaving 14 bases between. Germline V CDR1 and CDR2: SGHNT, YYREEE (reference sequence). CDR3 in DNA: TGTGCCAGCAGCTTAGGTTCTCCGGGGACCTACAATGAGCAGTTCTTC. Translating gives CASSLGSPGTYNEQFF.

V usage is TRBV9 and J usage is TRBJ1-6; possibly TRBD1 for D (5 bases). CDR3 length: 14 amino acids. The V and J ends lost 0 bases and 8 bases respectively, with 9 bases between them. Germline V gives CDR1 SGDLS, CDR2 YYNGEE. In DNA form, the CDR3 reads TGTGCCAGCAGCGTAGGGGGCAGTGATTCACCCCTCCACTTT. This codes for CASSVGGSDSPLHF.

This clone came up once. This chain joins TRBV7-9 and TRBJ1-2; D is undetermined. Per germline, CDR1 SEHNR and CDR2 FQNEAQ (reference sequence). The V and J ends lost 5 bases and 4 bases respectively, with 17 bases between them. The length of the CDR3 is 15 residues. CDR3 sequence: CASSAGPSGGYGYTF. The CDR3 DNA reads TGTGCCAGCAGCGCCGGGCCCTCGGGAGGCTATGGCTACACCTTC.

The rearrangement links TRBV27 to TRBJ1-1; possibly TRBD1 for D (6 bases). CDR3 size: 13 residues. The germline V gene encodes CDR1 MNHEY and CDR2 SMNVEV (reference sequence). The V end was cut by 3 bases, the J end by 5 bases, with 10 bases between. The CDR3 DNA follows: TGTGCCAGCAGTTTCAGGGGCCGGACTGAAGCTTTCTTT. It specifies CASSFRGRTEAFF.

This rearrangement joins TRBV5-5 to TRBJ2-5; no clear D gene. Germline CDR1 and CDR2: SGHKS and YYEKEE (reference sequence). The V end was cut by 4 bases, the J end by 5 bases, with 6 bases between. CDR3 length: 11 residues. The CDR3 bases are TGTGCCAGCAGCCCCAGGGAGACCCAGTACTTC. Its protein is CASSPRETQYF.

V usage is TRBV27 and J usage is TRBJ1-1, with TRBD1 identical over 8 bases. CDR3 length equals 14 residues. The J segment lost 8 bases and the V segment lost 2 bases, leaving 7 bases of the junction unmatched. Germline-derived CDR1 and CDR2 are MNHEY and SMNVEV (reference sequence). The DNA of the CDR3 is TGTGCCAGCAGTTTAGCATACAGGGGGTCAGAAGCTTTCTTT. It codes for CASSLAYRGSEAFF.

In its sample, this clone was seen once. V is TRBV7-2 and J is TRBJ2-2; possibly TRBD2 for D (5 bases). Germline assignment: CDR1 SGHTA and CDR2 FQGNSA. Trimming pared 5 bases from V and 3 bases from J, leaving 7 bases between. The CDR3 extends over 13 amino acids. Written as DNA, the CDR3 is TGTGCCAGCAGCCGGGAACACACCGGGGAGCTGTTTTTT. This translates into CASSREHTGELFF.

This clone was recorded once. The V and J genes are TRBV7-9 and TRBJ1-4; TRBD1 agrees at 8 bases. The CDR3 contains 13 residues. The germline gives CDR1 SEHNR, CDR2 FQNEAQ (reference sequence). The V and J ends lost 10 bases and 3 bases, in that order; junction bases with no gene match: 4. The CDR3, as DNA: TGTGCCACCAAGGGACAGGCTAATGAAAAACTGTTTTTT. Its translation: CATKGQANEKLFF.

This clone occurred a few times. This chain links TRBV7-8 with TRBJ1-3, with 7 positions matching TRBD1. Per the germline V gene, CDR1 is SGHVS and CDR2 is FQNEAQ. J gave up 3 bases and V 5 bases, and 1 base lay outside the gene matches. The CDR3 runs 13 residues. CDR3 DNA: TGTGCCAGCAGCGACAGGGTTGGAAACACCATATATTTT. It codes for CASSDRVGNTIYF. The full variable domain, in which reference TRBV7-8 and TRBJ1-3 provide the parts outside the CDR3, is GAGVSQSPRYKVAKRGQDVALRCDPISGHVSLFWYQQALGQGPEFLTYFQNEAQLDKSGLPSDRFFAERPEGSVSTLKIQRTQQEDSAVYLCASSDRVGNTIYFGEGSWLTVV.

This clone was found once. The J gene is TRBJ2-5, the V gene TRBV10-2, with D possibly TRBD1 on 5 matching bases. The germline V gene encodes CDR1 WSHSY and CDR2 SAAADI. This CDR3 is built from 13 residues. V shed 5 bases and J shed 5 bases, with 12 bases lying between them. The CDR3 DNA follows: TGCGCCAGCAGTAGGAGCGCAGGGGAGACCCAGTACTTC. This codes for CASSRSAGETQYF.

The V gene is TRBV7-3, the J gene TRBJ2-1; 8 nucleotides line up with TRBD2. The CDR3 sequence is 14 residues long. After removal of 3 bases from V and 7 bases from J, the junction contained 5 bases not matched to a gene. Germline V gives CDR1 SGHTA, CDR2 FQGTGA. The DNA of the CDR3 is TGTGCCAGCAGCTTTCGCGGGGGGCAGAATGAGCAGTTCTTC. It is translated as CASSFRGGQNEQFF.

This clone came up once. The chain has TRBV5-6 and TRBJ2-7, with 8 bases that match TRBD1. Germline V gene lookup returns CDR1 SGHDT and CDR2 YYEEEE. J was trimmed by 3 bases and V by 3 bases; bases with no gene match: 5. There are 14 residues in the CDR3. The CDR3 loop is CASSSPQGDYEQYF. CDR3 in DNA: TGTGCCAGCAGCTCACCACAGGGGGACTACGAGCAGTACTTC.